Listed below are T cell receptor beta chains from one sample, sequenced in a study of T-cell reconstitution after alpha-beta-depleted transplantation in children. Each CDR3 protein gets one entry after TCRdb re-called the PCR reads with MiXCR. The data show about 110,000 distinct CDR3 sequences, 10% seen once. The input for sequencing was PBMCs from the stem cell graft donor, taken from the stem cell graft. These TCRs come from a human donor who donated a stem cell graft to a child with acute lymphoblastic leukemia. CDR3s include the opening cysteine and the closing phenylalanine or tryptophan. The order of the fields is J gene, V gene, clone size, D gene, CDR3 protein, CDR3 DNA. D genes are given only for firm matches. Clone size is given for some rows only: seen once, a few or many times, or a class if the clone is expanded.

TRBJ2-5 | TRBV6-4 | many | TRBD1 | CASSAPRDRGCHQETQYF | TGTGCCAGCAGTGCCCCCAGGGACAGGGGTTGCCACCAAGAGACCCAGTACTTC
TRBJ2-5 | TRBV30 | many | TRBD2 | CAWSWVAGQETQYF | TGTGCCTGGAGTTGGGTAGCGGGGCAAGAGACCCAGTACTTC
TRBJ2-5 | TRBV4-1 | many | TRBD1 | CASSQRDRERETQYF | TGCGCCAGCAGCCAAAGGGACAGGGAGAGGGAGACCCAGTACTTC
TRBJ1-2 | TRBV12-3/TRBV12-4 | many | - | CASSGFNYGYTF | TGTGCCAGCAGTGGGTTTAACTATGGCTACACCTTC
TRBJ2-5 | TRBV4-1 | many | - | CASSQVLSGAQETQYF | TGCGCCAGCAGCCAAGTTCTTAGTGGGGCCCAAGAGACCCAGTACTTC
TRBJ1-6 | TRBV20-1 | many | - | CSADGQTNSPLHF | TGCAGTGCTGATGGACAGACCAATTCACCCCTCCACTTT
TRBJ2-5 | TRBV9 | many | - | CASSAGAQETQYF | TGTGCCAGCAGCGCAGGGGCTCAAGAGACCCAGTACTTC
TRBJ1-5 | TRBV5-1 | many | TRBD1 | CASSLLPRQGSNQPQHF | TGCGCCAGCAGCTTACTCCCCAGACAGGGGTCAAATCAGCCCCAGCATTTT
TRBJ2-2 | TRBV6-5 | many | - | CASSYWTSRIGELFF | TGTGCCAGCAGTTACTGGACCTCCCGGATCGGGGAGCTGTTTTTT
TRBJ1-3 | TRBV11-2 | many | TRBD1 | CASSKDRSFSGNTIYF | TGTGCCAGCAGCAAGGACAGGTCCTTCTCTGGAAACACCATATATTTT
TRBJ2-6 | TRBV11-1 | - | TRBD1 | CASSFPPGQGAGANGLTF | TGTGCCAGCAGCTTCCCCCCGGGACAGGGGGCTGGGGCCAACGGCCTGACTTTC